This T cell receptor beta chain was retrieved from a study of blood T cell repertoires in COVID-19 (TCRdb year 2020). Some background on the complete study: Samples covering the acute and convalescent phases of COVID-19 were provided by collaborators in the United States, Italy and Spain. The dataset comprised deeply sampled blood TCRbeta repertoires from subjects exposed to, actively infected with, or recovered from COVID-19. Samples came from the ongoing ImmuneRACE study (first 160 participants) plus 1,254 subjects from 6 global collaborators. The prospective study material was composed of cDNA or gDNA derived from T cells, B-cell-depleted T cells, or PBMCs. Where HLA class I and class II types were available, the types were taken from metadata supplied by the sample provider, not from assay-based typing. The repertoires were released in a freely available public database meant as a resource for research on the immune response to SARS-CoV-2. A de-identified subject ID, COVID-19 status, age in years and sex were almost always included in the sample metadata.

The cysteine opens and the phenylalanine closes a CDR3 of 14 amino acids. Here the CDR3 DNA is all that survives: 42 bases in frame from base 1. V loses 3 bases, J loses 6 bases, and the germline ends lie 15 bases apart. According to the germline V gene, CDR1 reads SGHTA and CDR2 reads FQGNSA. Overall study outcomes, separate from this receptor: Clinical and demographic metadata were provided uncurated, with the amount varying by source and participant.

As to this clone: Its antigen is not yet known. Qualities for individual bases were not recorded, and no much larger clone is one base off.

Each collaborating institution followed its own protocols to collect whole blood in K2EDTA tubes. For TCRbeta analysis, collaborators shipped samples in one of three forms: frozen whole blood, isolated PBMCs, or DNA extracted from either of those sample types. TCRbeta CDR3 regions were amplified from genomic DNA by means of the immunoSEQ Assay, a bias-controlled multiplex PCR. From the authors' description of their analysis: The number of nucleated cells in each sample was estimated from the amplification of reference gene primers within the assay. Sequence reads were collapsed and filtered to measure the absolute abundance of every unique TCRbeta CDR3 rearrangement. For each sample, productive Simpson clonality was calculated as the square root of Simpson's diversity index over productive rearrangements. As stored in TCRdb, this immuneACCESS dataset retains in-frame rearrangements with V and J assigned. A fraction of the clones does not appear; measured against another copy, unresolved V genes explain less than half of the discrepancy, and the remainder lacks a known reason. V and J calls and clone size follow that table, whereas D and trimming were derived from the DNA. For this sample the table gives some 47,000 clones, of which around 80% were detected only once. The top ten clonotypes cover roughly two fifths of the sample.

The sequence came from a human donor in a cohort sampled during active COVID-19. Specimen: peripheral blood. The sequence links TRBV7-2 to TRBJ2-7; 5 matching bases give a weak D call of TRBD1. In nucleotides, the sequence is TGTGCCAGCAGCTTGAATAAGGGGATGGGCGAGCAGTACTTC. The encoded protein is CASSLNKGMGEQYF.